Sequencing of this TCR beta chain was carried out in a study of cytomegalovirus exposure and HLA in healthy donors. Germline CDR1 LGHNT, CDR2 FRNRAP. V shed 2 bases and J shed 0 bases, with 8 bases lying between them. The CDR3 runs to 16 residues. Sequenced by immunoSEQ multiplex PCR; TCRdb stores in-frame clones only, minus some. The table records 150,000 to 200,000 clones, around 84% of them present only once. The source is a man younger than 35 in good health and CMV-seropositive. The rearrangement uses TRBV12-5 and TRBJ2-6; no firm D call. The sequenced sample consisted of PBMCs. The CDR3 loop is CASGLPRRSGANVLTF. The CDR3 DNA is TGTGCTAGTGGTTTGCCTAGACGCTCTGGGGCCAACGTCCTGACTTTC.